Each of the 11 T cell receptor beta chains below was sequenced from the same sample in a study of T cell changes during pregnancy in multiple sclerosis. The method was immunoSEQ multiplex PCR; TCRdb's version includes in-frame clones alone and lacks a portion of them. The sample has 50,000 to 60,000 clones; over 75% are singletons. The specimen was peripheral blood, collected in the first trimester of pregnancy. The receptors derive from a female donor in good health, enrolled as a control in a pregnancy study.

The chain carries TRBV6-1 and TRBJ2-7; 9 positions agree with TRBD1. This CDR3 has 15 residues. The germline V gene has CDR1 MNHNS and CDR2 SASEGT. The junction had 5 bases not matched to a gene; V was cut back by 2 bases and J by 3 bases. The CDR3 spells CASSESPDRGYEQYF. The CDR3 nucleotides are TGTGCCAGCAGTGAATCTCCGGACAGGGGCTACGAGCAGTACTTC.

The CDR3 here is CASSPGTGGIDEQYF. In nucleotides, the CDR3 is TGTGCCAGCAGTCCCGGGACAGGGGGCATTGACGAGCAGTACTTC. The chain combines TRBV16 with TRBJ2-7, with TRBD1 identical over 12 bases. CDR3 length equals 15 residues. J gave up 5 bases and V 6 bases, and 8 bases lay outside the gene matches. Germline V gives CDR1 KGHSY, CDR2 FQNENV. The variable domain in full, with the rest retrieved from reference TRBV16 and TRBJ2-7, is GEEVAQTPKHLVRGEGQKAKLYCAPIKGHSYVFWYQQVLKNEFKFLISFQNENVFDETGMPKERFSAKCLPNSPCSLEIQATKLEDSAVYFCASSPGTGGIDEQYFGPGTRLTVT.

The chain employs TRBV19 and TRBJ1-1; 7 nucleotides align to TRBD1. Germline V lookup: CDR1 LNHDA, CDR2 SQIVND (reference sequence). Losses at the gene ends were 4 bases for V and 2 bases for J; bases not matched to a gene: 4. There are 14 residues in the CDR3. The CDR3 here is CASSTQGGNTEAFF. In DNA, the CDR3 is TGTGCCAGTAGTACGCAGGGGGGAAACACTGAAGCTTTCTTT.

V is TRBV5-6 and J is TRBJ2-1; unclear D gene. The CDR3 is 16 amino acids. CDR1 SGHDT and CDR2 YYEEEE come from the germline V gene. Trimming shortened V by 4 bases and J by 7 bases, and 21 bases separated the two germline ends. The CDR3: CASSLPDLLRRNEQFF. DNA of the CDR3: TGTGCCAGCAGCCTACCGGATTTGCTACGGCGGAATGAGCAGTTCTTC.

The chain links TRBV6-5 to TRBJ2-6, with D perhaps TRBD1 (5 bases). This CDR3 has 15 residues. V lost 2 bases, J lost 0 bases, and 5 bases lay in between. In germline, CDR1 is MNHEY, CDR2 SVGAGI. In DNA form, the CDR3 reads TGTGCCAGCAGTTACCAGGGCTCTGGGGCCAACGTCCTGACTTTC. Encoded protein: CASSYQGSGANVLTF.

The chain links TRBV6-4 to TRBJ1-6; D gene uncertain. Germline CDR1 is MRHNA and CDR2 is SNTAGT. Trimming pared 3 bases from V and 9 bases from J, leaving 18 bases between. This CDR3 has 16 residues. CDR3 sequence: CASSEGTSGGGSPLHF. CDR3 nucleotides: TGTGCCAGCAGTGAAGGAACCTCTGGAGGAGGTTCACCCCTCCACTTT.

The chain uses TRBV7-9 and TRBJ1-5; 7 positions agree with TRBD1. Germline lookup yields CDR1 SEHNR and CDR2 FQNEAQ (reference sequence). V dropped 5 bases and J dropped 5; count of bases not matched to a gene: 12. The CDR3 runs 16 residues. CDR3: CASSLGLGTGDQPQHF. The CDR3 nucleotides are TGTGCCAGCAGCCTGGGTTTGGGAACAGGGGATCAGCCCCAGCATTTT.

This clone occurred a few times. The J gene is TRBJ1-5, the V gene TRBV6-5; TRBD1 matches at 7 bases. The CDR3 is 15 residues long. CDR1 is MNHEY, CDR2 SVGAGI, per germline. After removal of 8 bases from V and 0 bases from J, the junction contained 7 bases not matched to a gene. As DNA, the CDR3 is TGTGCCAGCCACGATTCAGGGGGTAGCAATCAGCCCCAGCATTTT. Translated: CASHDSGGSNQPQHF.

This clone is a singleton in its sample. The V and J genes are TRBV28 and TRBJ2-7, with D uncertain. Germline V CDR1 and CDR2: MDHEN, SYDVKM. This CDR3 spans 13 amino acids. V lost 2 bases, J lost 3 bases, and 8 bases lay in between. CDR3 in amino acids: CASSLALLYEQYF. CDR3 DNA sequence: TGTGCCAGCAGTTTAGCACTTCTCTACGAGCAGTACTTC.

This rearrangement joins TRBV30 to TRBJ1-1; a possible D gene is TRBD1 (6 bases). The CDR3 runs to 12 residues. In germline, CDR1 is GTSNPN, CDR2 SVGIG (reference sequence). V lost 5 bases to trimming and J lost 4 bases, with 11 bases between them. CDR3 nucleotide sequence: TGTGCCTGGGATGGCAGGGGCACTGAAGCTTTCTTT. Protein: CAWDGRGTEAFF. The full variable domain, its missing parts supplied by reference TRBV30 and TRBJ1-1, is SQTIHQWPATLVQPVGSPLSLECTVEGTSNPNLYWYRQAAGRGLQLLFYSVGIGQISSEVPQNLSASRPQDRQFILSSKKLLLSDSGFYLCAWDGRGTEAFFGQGTRLTVV.

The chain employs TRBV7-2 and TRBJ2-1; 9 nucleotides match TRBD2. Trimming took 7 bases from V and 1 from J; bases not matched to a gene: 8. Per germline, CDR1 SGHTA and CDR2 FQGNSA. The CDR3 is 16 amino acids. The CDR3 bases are TGTGCCAGCACCCGCGGGGGGGTACAGTCCTACAATGAGCAGTTCTTC. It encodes CASTRGGVQSYNEQFF.